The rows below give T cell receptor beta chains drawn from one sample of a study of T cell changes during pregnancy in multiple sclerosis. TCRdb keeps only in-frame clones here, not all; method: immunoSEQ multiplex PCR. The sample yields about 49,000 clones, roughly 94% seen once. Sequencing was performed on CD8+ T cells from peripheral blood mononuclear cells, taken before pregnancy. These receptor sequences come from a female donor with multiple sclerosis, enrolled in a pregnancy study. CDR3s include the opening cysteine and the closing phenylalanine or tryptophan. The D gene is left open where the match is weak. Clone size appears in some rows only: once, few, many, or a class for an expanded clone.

TGTGCCAGCAGCCCATTTGATTGGCGGGACACTGAAGCTTTCTTT | CASSPFDWRDTEAFF | NA | NA | TRBJ1-1 | 15 | TRBV7-2
TGTGCCAGCAGTGAGAAGGCTAGCGGCTCCCAGACCCAGTACTTC | CASSEKASGSQTQYF | NA | TRBD2 | TRBJ2-5 | 15 | TRBV6-1
TGTGCCAGCAGCCTAGACAGGGGTCCTAGCTCTGGAAACACCATATATTTT | CASSLDRGPSSGNTIYF | NA | TRBD1 | TRBJ1-3 | 17 | TRBV11-2
TGTGCCAGCAGTGAAGTCGGTCGGTATAACTATGGCTACACCTTC | CASSEVGRYNYGYTF | NA | NA | TRBJ1-2 | 15 | TRBV6-1
TGTGCCAGCAAGAAGCCGGGACTCTACAATGAGCAGTTCTTC | CASKKPGLYNEQFF | NA | NA | TRBJ2-1 | 14 | TRBV27
TGTGCCAGCAAAAGGACTAGCGGTTACAATGAGCAGTTCTTC | CASKRTSGYNEQFF | NA | TRBD2 | TRBJ2-1 | 14 | TRBV2
TGCGCCAGCAGCCAGAAGACTAGCGGGATTGGTAATGAGCAGTTCTTC | CASSQKTSGIGNEQFF | once | TRBD2 | TRBJ2-1 | 16 | TRBV5-1
TGTGCCAGCCCGGGGTCAGGGGTTCAGAATGAGCAGTTCTTC | CASPGSGVQNEQFF | once | NA | TRBJ2-1 | 14 | TRBV13
TGTGCCAGCAGTTTATCAAGGGACAGGAGCCGTCACGAGCAGTACTTC | CASSLSRDRSRHEQYF | NA | TRBD1 | TRBJ2-7 | 16 | TRBV27
TGTGCCAGCAGTTCTTCAGCGGGACCTCACCACGAGCAGTACTTC | CASSSSAGPHHEQYF | NA | TRBD2 | TRBJ2-7 | 15 | TRBV27
TGCGCCAGCAGCCAAGAGAGGACACCCTACTCCTACGAGCAGTACTTC | CASSQERTPYSYEQYF | NA | NA | TRBJ2-7 | 16 | TRBV4-1
TGTGCCAGCAGCTTAAGTAGGGGCCTAGCGGGGGTCCAAGAGACCCAGTACTTC | CASSLSRGLAGVQETQYF | NA | TRBD2 | TRBJ2-5 | 18 | TRBV7-3
TGTGCCAGCAGCTTCCTGACAGGGACAGTCCACGAGCAGTACTTC | CASSFLTGTVHEQYF | NA | TRBD1 | TRBJ2-7 | 15 | TRBV7-9
TGTGCCAGTACCTTGGCAGCGACCACAGATACGCAGTATTTT | CASTLAATTDTQYF | NA | NA | TRBJ2-3 | 14 | TRBV2
TGTGCCAGCAGTGTCACTAGCGGGAGGGACACAGATACGCAGTATTTT | CASSVTSGRDTDTQYF | NA | TRBD2 | TRBJ2-3 | 16 | TRBV28
TGTGCCAGCAGTGCTGGAGACAATGAGCAGTTCTTC | CASSAGDNEQFF | NA | NA | TRBJ2-1 | 12 | TRBV25-1
TGTGCCAGCAGTTTGCCACGGGAGACCGGGGAGCTGTTTTTT | CASSLPRETGELFF | NA | NA | TRBJ2-2 | 14 | TRBV28
TGTGCCAGTAGTATAGATGGGGGCTCGGGACTAATACCCCAGCATTTT | CASSIDGGSGLIPQHF | NA | NA | TRBJ1-5 | 16 | TRBV19
TGTGCCAGCAGCATCAGCGGGACCGGTTACAATGAGCAGTTCTTC | CASSISGTGYNEQFF | NA | TRBD2 | TRBJ2-1 | 15 | TRBV7-9
TGCGCCAGCAGCTTGGAGGAGCCAGGGGAAGAGACCCAGTACTTC | CASSLEEPGEETQYF | medium-sized | NA | TRBJ2-5 | 15 | TRBV5-1
TGTGCCTGGACCCCGGGAAGGGGAGGGCAGCCCCAGCATTTT | CAWTPGRGGQPQHF | few | NA | TRBJ1-5 | 14 | TRBV30
TGTGCCAGCAGCTGGACCCCCGGGGACTACAATGAGCAGTTCTTC | CASSWTPGDYNEQFF | NA | NA | TRBJ2-1 | 15 | TRBV6-6
TGTGCCAGCAGCGTAGGACTAGCGGGAGGGGCTGAGCAGTTCTTC | CASSVGLAGGAEQFF | NA | TRBD2 | TRBJ2-1 | 15 | TRBV9
TGTGCCAGCAGCTTGGCCAGGGCAGGGGGCGCCTTCGGGAAACTGTTTTTT | CASSLARAGGAFGKLFF | NA | TRBD1 | TRBJ1-4 | 17 | TRBV5-8
TGTGCCAGAGGAGGACAGGGTTGCTCCTACGAGCAGTACTTC | CARGGQGCSYEQYF | NA | TRBD1 | TRBJ2-7 | 14 | TRBV25-1
TGTGCCAGTAGTACCACACAGGGGTTGGTCTCAGATACGCAGTATTTT | CASSTTQGLVSDTQYF | NA | TRBD1 | TRBJ2-3 | 16 | TRBV19
TGCGCCAGCAGCCCCCAAGCGGGAGGGCCGGACGAGCAGTACTTC | CASSPQAGGPDEQYF | NA | TRBD2 | TRBJ2-7 | 15 | TRBV4-3
TGTGCCAGCAGAGCCGGGACAGGGGGGGACGAGCAGTACTTC | CASRAGTGGDEQYF | NA | TRBD1 | TRBJ2-7 | 14 | TRBV2
TGTGCCAGCAGTCCCGACAGCCGCAATCAGCCCCAGCATTTT | CASSPDSRNQPQHF | NA | NA | TRBJ1-5 | 14 | TRBV27
TGCGCCAGCAGCTTGGACAGTACCTACAATGAGCAGTTCTTC | CASSLDSTYNEQFF | NA | NA | TRBJ2-1 | 14 | TRBV5-1
TGTGCCAGCAGTGACGGGACAGGGGGCCCCAATGAGCAGTTCTTC | CASSDGTGGPNEQFF | few | TRBD1 | TRBJ2-1 | 15 | TRBV6-4
TGTGCCTGGACGGGGGGATTTGGCGACTACGAGCAGTACTTC | CAWTGGFGDYEQYF | NA | TRBD2 | TRBJ2-7 | 14 | TRBV30